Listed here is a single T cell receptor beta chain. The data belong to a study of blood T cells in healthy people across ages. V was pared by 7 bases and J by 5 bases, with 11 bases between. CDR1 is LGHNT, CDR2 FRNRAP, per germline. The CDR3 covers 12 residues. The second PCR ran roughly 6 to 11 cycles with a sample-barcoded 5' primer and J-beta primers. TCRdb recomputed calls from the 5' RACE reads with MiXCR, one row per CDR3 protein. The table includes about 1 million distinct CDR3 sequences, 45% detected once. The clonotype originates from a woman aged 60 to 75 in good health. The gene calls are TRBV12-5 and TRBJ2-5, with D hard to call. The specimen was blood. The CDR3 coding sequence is TGTGCTAGTGCCTTCGGTGTGGAGACCCAGTACTTC. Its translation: CASAFGVETQYF.